The clone carrying this TCR beta chain has more than one count but fewer than ten. The antigen is unknown. Some clones are missing from TCRdb's copy, which holds only in-frame ones; the method was immunoSEQ multiplex PCR. The table includes a few hundred thousand clones, about 90% detected once. The data stem from a study of Ad26.COV2.S vaccination and SARS-CoV-2 variants. Overall study: Dosing was one shot or two shots 56 days apart.

Described treatment: 19 received Ad26.COV2.S at low or high dose, single or two shots; about five received placebo; per-sample allocation not given. Vaccine and placebo recipients were sampled on day 63 after the first injection. Study-level findings and limits: Possibly, TCR breadth and depth analyses underestimated total T cell responses. Vaccinees showed greater spike-specific TCR breadth than placebo recipients.

Sequencing was performed on peripheral blood, taken in a trial of Ad26.COV2.S vaccine versus placebo. The TCR originated in a person between 18 and 59 years old who received the Ad26.COV2.S COVID-19 vaccine or a placebo.

The CDR3 DNA sequence: TGTGCCAGCAGTGAACGCGGGAGCACCAATGAGCAGTTCTTC. Its protein product is CASSERGSTNEQFF. The chain uses TRBV6-4 and TRBJ2-1; TRBD2 matches 7 bases. The V gene's germline CDR1 is MRHNA and CDR2 SNTAGT. V dropped 3 bases and J dropped 6; count of bases not matched to a gene: 5. The length of the CDR3 is 14 residues.